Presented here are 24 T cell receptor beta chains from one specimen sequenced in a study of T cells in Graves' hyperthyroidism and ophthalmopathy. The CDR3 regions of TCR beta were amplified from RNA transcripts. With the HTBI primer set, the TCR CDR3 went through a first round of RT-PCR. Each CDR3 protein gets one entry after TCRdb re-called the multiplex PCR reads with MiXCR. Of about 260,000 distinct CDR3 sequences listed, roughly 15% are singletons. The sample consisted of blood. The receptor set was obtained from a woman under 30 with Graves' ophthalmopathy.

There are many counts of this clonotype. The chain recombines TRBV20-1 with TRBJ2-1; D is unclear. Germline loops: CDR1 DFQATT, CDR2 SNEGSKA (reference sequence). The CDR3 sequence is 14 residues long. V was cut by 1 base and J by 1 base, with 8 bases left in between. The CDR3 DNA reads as TGCAGTGCTAGAGTTTTTGGTTCCTACAATGAGCAGTTCTTC. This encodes CSARVFGSYNEQFF.

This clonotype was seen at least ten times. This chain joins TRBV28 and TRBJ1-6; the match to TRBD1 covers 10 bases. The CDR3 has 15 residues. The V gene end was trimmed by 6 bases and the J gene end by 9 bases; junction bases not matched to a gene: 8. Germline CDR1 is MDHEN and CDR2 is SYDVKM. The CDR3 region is CASSVTGGAGSPLHF. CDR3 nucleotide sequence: TGTGCCAGCAGCGTGACAGGGGGCGCAGGTTCACCCCTCCACTTT.

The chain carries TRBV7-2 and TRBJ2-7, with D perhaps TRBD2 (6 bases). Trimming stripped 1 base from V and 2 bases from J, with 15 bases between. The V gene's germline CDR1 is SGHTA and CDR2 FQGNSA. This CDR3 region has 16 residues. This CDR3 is CASSLGSAGFPYEQYF. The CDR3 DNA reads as TGTGCCAGCAGCTTAGGATCGGCGGGGTTCCCCTACGAGCAGTACTTC.

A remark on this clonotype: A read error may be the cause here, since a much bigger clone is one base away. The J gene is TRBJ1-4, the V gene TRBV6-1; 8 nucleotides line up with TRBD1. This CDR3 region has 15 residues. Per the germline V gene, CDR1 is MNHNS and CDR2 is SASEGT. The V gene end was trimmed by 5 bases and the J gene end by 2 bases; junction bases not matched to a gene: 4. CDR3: CASSRTGGTNEKLFF. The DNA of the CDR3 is TGTGCCAGCAGTAGAACAGGGGGTACTAATGAAAAACTGTTTTTT.

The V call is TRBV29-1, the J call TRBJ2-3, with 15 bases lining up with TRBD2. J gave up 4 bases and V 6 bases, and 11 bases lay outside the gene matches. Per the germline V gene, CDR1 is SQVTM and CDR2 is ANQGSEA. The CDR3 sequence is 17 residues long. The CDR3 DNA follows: TGCAGCGTCTCCTACCCCGGGACTAGCGGGAGGTCAGATACGCAGTATTTT. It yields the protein CSVSYPGTSGRSDTQYF.

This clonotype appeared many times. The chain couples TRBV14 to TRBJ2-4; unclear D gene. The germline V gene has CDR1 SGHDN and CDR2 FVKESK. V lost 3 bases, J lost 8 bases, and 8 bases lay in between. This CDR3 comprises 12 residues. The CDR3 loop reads CASSHVPDIQYF. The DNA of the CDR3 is TGTGCCAGCAGCCACGTCCCGGACATTCAGTACTTC.

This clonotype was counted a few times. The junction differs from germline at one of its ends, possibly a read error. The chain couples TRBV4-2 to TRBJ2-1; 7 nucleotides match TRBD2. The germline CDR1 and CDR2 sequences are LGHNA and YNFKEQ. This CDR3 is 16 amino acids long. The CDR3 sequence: CATSQGRGGTYNEQFF. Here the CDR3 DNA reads TGTGCCACCAGCCAAGGGCGGGGAGGGACCTACAATGAGCAGTTCTTC.

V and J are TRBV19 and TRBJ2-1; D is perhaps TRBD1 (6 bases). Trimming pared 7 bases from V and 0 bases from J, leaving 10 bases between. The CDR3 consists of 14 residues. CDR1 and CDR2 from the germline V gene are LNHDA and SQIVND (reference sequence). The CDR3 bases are TGTGCCAGTAAAAACAGGGACTCCTACAATGAGCAGTTCTTC. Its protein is CASKNRDSYNEQFF.

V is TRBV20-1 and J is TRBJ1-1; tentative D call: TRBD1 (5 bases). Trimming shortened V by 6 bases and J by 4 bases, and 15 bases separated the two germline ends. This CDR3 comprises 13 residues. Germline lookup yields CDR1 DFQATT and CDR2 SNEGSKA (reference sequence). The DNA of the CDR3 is TGCAGTGCCGTGGTGGGGGGGGGCACTGAAGCTTTCTTT. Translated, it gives CSAVVGGGTEAFF.

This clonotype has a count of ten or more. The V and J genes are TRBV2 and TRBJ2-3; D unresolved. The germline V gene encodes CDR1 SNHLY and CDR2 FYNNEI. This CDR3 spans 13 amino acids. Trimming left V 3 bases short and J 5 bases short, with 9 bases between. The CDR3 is CASSDVPIDTQYF. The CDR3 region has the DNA TGTGCCAGCAGTGACGTCCCAATAGATACGCAGTATTTT.

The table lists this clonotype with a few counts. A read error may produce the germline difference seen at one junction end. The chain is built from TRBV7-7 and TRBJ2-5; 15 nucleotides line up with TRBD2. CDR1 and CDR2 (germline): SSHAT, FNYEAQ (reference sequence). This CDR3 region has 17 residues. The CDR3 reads CASSPGLAGGSVETQYF. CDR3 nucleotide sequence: TGTGCTAGCAGCCCGGGACTAGCGGGGGGCTCCGTCGAGACCCAGTACTTC.

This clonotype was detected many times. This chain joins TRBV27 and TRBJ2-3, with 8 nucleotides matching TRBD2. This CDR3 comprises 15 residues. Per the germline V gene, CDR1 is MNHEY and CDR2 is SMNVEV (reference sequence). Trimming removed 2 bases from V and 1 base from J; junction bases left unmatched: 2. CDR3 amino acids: CASSLGTRGTDTQYF. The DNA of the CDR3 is TGTGCCAGCAGTTTAGGGACTAGAGGCACAGATACGCAGTATTTT.

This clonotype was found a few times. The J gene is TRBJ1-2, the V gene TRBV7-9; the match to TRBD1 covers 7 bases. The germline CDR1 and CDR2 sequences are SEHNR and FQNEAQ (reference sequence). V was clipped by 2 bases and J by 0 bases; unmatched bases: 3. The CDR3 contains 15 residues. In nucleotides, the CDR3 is TGTGCCAGCAGCTTAACAGGGGATGCTAACTATGGCTACACCTTC. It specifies CASSLTGDANYGYTF. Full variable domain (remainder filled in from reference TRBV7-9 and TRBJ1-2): DTGVSQNPRHKITKRGQNVTFRCDPISEHNRLYWYRQTLGQGPEFLTYFQNEAQLEKSRLLSDRFSAERPKGSFSTLEIQRTEQGDSAMYLCASSLTGDANYGYTFGSGTRLTVV.

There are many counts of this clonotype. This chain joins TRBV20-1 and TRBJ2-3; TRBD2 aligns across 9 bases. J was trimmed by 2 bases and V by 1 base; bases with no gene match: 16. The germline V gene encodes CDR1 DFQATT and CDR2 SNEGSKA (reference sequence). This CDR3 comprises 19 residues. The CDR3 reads CSARGFLASGLANTDTQYF. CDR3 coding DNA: TGCAGTGCTAGAGGTTTTCTTGCGTCGGGACTAGCAAACACAGATACGCAGTATTTT.

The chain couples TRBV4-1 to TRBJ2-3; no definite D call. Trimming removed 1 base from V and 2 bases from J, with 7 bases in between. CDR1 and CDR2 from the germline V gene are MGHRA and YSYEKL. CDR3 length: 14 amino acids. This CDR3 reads CASSQGSHTDTQYF. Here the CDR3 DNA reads TGCGCCAGCAGCCAAGGTAGCCACACAGATACGCAGTATTTT.

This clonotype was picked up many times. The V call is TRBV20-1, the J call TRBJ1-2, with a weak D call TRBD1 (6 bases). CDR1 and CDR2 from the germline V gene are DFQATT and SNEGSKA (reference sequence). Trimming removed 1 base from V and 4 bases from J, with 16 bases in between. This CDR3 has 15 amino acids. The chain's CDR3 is CSARVFALGAYGYTF. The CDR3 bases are TGCAGTGCTAGAGTGTTTGCCCTGGGGGCCTATGGCTACACCTTC.

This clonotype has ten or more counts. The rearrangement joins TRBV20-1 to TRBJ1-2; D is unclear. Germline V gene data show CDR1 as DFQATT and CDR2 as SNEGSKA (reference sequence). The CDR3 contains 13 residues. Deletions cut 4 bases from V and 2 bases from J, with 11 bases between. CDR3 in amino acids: CSANLRLNYGYTF. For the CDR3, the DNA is TGCAGTGCTAATTTGCGGCTAAACTATGGCTACACCTTC.

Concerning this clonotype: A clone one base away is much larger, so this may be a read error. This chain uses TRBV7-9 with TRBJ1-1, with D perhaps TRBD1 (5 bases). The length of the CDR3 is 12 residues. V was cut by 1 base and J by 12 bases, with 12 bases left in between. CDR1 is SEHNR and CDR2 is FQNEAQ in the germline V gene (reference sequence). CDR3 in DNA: TGTGCCAGCAGCTTAGGTCCCAGGGCGACTTTCTTT. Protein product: CASSLGPRATFF.

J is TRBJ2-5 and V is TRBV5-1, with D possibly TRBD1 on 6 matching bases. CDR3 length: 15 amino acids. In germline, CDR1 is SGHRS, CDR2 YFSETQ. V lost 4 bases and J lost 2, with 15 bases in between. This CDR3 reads CASSGGPVQQETQYF. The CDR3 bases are TGCGCCAGCAGCGGGGGCCCTGTACAACAAGAGACCCAGTACTTC.

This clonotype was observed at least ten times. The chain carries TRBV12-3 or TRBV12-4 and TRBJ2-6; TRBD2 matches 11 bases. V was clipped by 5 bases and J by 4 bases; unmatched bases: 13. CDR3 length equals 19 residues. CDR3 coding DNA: TGTGCCAGCAGTGCCTCGGGACTAGCGGCTTCTCTGGGGGCCAACGTCCTGACTTTC. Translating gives CASSASGLAASLGANVLTF.

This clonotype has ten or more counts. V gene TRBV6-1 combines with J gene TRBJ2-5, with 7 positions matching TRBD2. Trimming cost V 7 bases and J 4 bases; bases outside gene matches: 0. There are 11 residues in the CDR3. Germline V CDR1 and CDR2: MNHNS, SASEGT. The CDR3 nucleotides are TGTGCCAGCAAGCGGGGAGAGACCCAGTACTTC. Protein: CASKRGETQYF.

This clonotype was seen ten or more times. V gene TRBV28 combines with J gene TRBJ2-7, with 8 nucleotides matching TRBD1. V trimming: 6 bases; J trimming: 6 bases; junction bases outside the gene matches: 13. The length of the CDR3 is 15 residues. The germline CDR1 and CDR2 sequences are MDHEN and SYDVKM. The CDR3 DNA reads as TGTGCCAGCAGACCTAAGGGGCAGGGGGCTTCCGAGCAGTACTTC. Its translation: CASRPKGQGASEQYF.

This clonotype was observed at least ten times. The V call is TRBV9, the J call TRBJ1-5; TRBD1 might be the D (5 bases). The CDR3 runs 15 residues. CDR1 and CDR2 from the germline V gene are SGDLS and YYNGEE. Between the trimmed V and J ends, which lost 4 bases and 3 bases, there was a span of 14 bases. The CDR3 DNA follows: TGTGCCAGCAGCTCCCGGGACGGCTACAATCAGCCCCAGCATTTT. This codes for CASSSRDGYNQPQHF.

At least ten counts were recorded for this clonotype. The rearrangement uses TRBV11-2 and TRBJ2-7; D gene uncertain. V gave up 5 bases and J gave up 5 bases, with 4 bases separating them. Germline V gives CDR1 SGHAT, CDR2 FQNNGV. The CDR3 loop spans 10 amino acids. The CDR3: CASSLDEQYF. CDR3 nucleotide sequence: TGTGCCAGCAGCCTGGACGAGCAGTACTTC.